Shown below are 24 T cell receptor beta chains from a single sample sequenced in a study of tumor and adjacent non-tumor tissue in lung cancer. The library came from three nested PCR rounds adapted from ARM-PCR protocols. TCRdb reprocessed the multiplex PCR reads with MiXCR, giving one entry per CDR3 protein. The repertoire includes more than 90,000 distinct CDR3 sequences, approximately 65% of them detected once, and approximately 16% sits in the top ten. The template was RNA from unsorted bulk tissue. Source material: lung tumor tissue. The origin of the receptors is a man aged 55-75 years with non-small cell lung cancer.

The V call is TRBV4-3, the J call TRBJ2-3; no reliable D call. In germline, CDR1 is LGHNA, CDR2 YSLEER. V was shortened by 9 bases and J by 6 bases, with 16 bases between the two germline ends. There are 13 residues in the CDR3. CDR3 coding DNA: TGCGCCAGTTGCCAACAATCGAGGGATACGCAGTATTTT. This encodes CASCQQSRDTQYF.

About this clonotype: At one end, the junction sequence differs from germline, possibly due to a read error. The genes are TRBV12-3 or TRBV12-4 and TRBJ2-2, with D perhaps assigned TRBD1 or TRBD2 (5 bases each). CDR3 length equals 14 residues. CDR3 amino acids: CANSWARVPGELFF. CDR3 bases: TGTGCCAACAGTTGGGCCAGGGTCCCCGGGGAGCTGTTTTTC.

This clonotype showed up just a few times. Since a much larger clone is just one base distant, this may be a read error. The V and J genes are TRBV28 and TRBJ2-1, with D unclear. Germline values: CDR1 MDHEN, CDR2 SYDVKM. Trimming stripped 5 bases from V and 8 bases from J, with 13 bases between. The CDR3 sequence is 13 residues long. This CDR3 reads CASSANGQDEQFF. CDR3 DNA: TGTGCCAGCAGTGCGAACGGCCAGGATGAGCAGTTCTTC.

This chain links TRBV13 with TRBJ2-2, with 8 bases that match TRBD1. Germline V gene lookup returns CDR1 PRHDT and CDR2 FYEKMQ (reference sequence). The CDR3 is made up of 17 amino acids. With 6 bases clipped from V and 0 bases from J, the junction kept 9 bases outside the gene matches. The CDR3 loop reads CASRPDRGFANTGELFF. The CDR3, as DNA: TGTGCCAGCAGACCTGACAGGGGCTTTGCGAACACCGGGGAGCTGTTTTTT.

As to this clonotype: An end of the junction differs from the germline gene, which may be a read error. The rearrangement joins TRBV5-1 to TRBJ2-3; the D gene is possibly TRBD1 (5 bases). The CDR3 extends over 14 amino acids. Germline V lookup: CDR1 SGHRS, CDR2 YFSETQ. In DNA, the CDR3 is TGCGCCAGCAGCTTGGCCCCTGTGACAGATACGCAGAATTTT. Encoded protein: CASSLAPVTDTQNF.

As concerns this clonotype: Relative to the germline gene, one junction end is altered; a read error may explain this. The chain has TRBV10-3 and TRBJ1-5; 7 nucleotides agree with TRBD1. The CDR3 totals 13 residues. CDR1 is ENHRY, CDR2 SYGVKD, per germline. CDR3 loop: CAISEWREGALQF. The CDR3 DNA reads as TGTGCCATCAGTGAGTGGAGAGAGGGGGCACTGCAGTTT.

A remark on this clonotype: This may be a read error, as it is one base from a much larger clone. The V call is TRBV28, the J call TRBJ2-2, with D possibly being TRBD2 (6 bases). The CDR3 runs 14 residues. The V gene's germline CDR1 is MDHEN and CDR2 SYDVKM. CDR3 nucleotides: TGTGCCAGCAGTTTTGGGGGGAACACCGTGGAGCTGTTTTTT. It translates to CASSFGGNTVELFF.

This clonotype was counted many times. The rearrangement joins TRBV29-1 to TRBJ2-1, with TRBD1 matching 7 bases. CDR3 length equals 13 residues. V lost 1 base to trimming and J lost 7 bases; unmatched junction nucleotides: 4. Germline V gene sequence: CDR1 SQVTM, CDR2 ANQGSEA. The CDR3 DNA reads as TGCAGCGTTGAAGGGCAGGGGGAGAATGAGCAGTTCTTC. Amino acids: CSVEGQGENEQFF.

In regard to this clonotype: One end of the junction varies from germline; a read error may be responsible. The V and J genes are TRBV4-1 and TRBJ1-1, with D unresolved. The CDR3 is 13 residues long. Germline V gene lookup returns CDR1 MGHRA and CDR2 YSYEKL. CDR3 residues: CVSSAMEITEAFF. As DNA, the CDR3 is TGCGTCAGCAGCGCCATGGAGATCACTGAAGCTTTCTTT.

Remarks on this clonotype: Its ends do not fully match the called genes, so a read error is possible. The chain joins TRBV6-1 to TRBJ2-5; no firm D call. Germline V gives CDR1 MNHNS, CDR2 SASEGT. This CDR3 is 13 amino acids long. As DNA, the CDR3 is TGTGTCAGCAGTGAAGACTGGGAAGAGACCCAGTACTTC. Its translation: CVSSEDWEETQYF.

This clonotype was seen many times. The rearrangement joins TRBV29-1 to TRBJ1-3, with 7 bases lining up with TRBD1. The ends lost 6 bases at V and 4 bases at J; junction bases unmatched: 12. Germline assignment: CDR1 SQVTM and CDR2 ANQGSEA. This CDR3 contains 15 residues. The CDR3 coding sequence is TGCAGCGTCACACTACAGGGGAGATCCGGAAACACCATATATTTT. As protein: CSVTLQGRSGNTIYF.

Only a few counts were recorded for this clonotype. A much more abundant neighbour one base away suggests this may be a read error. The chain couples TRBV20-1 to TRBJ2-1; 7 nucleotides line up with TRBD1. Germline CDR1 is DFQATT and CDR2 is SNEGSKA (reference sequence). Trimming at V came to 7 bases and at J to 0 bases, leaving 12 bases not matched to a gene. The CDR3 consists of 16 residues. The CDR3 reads CSVRGADRVSYNEQFF. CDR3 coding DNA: TGCAGTGTTCGAGGGGCCGACAGGGTCTCCTACAATGAGCAGTTCTTC.

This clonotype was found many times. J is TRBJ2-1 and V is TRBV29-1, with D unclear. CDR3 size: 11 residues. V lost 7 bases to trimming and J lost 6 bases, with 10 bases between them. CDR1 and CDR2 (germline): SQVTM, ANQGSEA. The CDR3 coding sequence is TGCAGCGCCACCCCCCGCAATGAGCAGTTCTTC. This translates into CSATPRNEQFF.

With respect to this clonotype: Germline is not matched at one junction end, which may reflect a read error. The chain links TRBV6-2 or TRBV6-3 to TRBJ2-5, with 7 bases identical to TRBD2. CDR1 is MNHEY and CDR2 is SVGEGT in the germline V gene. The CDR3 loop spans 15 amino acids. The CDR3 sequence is CARRAARESRETQHF. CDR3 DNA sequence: TGTGCCAGGAGAGCGGCGCGGGAGTCGCGAGAGACCCAGCACTTC.

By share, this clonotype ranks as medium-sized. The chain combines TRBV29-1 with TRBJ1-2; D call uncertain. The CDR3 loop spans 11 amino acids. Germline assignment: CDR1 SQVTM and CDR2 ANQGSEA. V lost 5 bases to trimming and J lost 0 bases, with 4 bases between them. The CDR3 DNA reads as TGCAGCGTTACAGCTAACTATGGCTACACCTTC. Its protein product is CSVTANYGYTF. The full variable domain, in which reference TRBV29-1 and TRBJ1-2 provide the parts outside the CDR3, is SAVISQKPSRDICQRGTSLTIQCQVDSQVTMMFWYRQQPGQSLTLIATANQGSEATYESGFVIDKFPISRPNLTFSTLTVSNMSPEDSSIYLCSVTANYGYTFGSGTRLTVV.

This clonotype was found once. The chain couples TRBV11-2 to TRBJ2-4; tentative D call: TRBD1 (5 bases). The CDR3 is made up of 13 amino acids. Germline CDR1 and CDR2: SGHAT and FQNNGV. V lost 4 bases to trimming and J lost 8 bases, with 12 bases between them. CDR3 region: CASSSARVYIQYF. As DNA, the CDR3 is TGTGCCAGCAGCTCGGCCAGGGTGTACATTCAGTACTTC.

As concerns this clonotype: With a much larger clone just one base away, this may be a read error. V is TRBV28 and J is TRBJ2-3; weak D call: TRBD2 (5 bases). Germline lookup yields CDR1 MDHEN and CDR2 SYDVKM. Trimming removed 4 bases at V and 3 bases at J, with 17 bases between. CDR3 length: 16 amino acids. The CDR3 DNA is TGTGCCAGCAGTTCTACATGGCTAGCCCGAACAGATACGCAGTATTTT. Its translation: CASSSTWLARTDTQYF.

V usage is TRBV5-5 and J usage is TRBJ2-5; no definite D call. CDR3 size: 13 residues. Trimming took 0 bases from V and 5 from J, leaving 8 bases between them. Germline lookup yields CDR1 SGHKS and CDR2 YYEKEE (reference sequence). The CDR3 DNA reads TGTGCCAGCAGCTTGGTCAGTCCGGAGACCCAGTACTTC. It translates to CASSLVSPETQYF.

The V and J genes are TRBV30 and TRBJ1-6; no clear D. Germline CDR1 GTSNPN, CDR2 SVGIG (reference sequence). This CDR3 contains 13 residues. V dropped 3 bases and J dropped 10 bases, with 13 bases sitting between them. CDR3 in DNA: TGTGCCTGGAGGTCTCTGCCTGGATCACCCCTCCACTTT. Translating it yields CAWRSLPGSPLHF.

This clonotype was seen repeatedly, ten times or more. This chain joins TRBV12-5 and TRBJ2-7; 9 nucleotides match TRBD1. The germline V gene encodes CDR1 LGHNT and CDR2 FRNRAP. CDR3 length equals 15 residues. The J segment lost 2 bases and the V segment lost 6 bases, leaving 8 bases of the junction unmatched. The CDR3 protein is CASGPPGTGTYEQYF. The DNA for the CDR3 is TGTGCTAGTGGGCCACCCGGGACAGGGACCTACGAGCAGTACTTC.

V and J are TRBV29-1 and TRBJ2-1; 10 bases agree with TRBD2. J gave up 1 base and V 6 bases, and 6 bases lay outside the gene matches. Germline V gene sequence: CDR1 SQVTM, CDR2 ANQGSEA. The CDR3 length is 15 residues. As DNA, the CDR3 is TGCAGCGTGGGGAAAGCGGGAGGGTCCTACAATGAGCAGTTCTTC. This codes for CSVGKAGGSYNEQFF.

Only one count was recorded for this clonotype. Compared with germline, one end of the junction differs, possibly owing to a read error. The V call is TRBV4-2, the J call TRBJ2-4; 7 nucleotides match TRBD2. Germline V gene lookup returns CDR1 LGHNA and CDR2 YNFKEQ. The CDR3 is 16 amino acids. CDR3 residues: CASSPPISSGENIQYF. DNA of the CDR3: TGTGCCAGCAGCCCCCCTATTTCTAGCGGAGAAAACATTCAGTATTTC.

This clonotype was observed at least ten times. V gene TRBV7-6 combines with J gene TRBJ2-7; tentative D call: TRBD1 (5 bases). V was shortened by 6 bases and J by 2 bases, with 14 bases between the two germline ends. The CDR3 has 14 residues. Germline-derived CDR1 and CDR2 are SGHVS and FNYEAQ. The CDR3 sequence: CASSPNRRAYEQYF. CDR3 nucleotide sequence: TGTGCCAGCAGTCCCAACAGGAGAGCCTACGAGCAGTACTTC.

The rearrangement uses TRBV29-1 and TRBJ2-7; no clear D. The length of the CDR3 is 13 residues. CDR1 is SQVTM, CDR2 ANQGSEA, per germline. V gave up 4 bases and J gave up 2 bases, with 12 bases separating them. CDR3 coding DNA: TGCAGCGTTGGTCGCAGTAGAGCCTACGAGCAGTACTTC. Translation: CSVGRSRAYEQYF.